These 21 T cell receptor beta chains share one sample of origin, sequenced in a study of shared clonotypes between healthy human individuals. The protocol was immunoSEQ multiplex PCR, while the TCRdb copy is restricted to in-frame clones and leaves out a portion. The sample gives 600,000 or so clones, around 96% of which show up once; around 0.11% is in the top ten. Only CD45RO-negative cells positively selected for CCR7 counted as naive CD8 cells, so terminally differentiated effector memory CD45RA+ cells were excluded. Sequences were obtained from naive CD8+ T cells sorted from blood. Receptors were obtained from a woman aged 25 to 39 in good health.

J is TRBJ1-1 and V is TRBV28; no clear D gene. Germline V gene data show CDR1 as MDHEN and CDR2 as SYDVKM. With 7 bases removed from V and 4 bases from J, the gap between germline ends came to 16 bases. This CDR3 region has 14 residues. The CDR3 protein is CASKSPRAGTEAFF. The CDR3 DNA reads as TGTGCCAGCAAATCCCCCCGGGCGGGCACTGAAGCTTTCTTT.

The chain carries TRBV5-1 and TRBJ1-2; D is possibly TRBD1 (6 bases). Germline V gene data show CDR1 as SGHRS and CDR2 as YFSETQ. The V end was cut by 0 bases, the J end by 4 bases, with 16 bases between. The CDR3 loop spans 16 amino acids. CDR3 nucleotide sequence: TGCGCCAGCAGCTTGGACCCAACAGGGTTGGTCTATGGCTACACCTTC. This codes for CASSLDPTGLVYGYTF.

The gene calls are TRBV30 and TRBJ2-2; D remains ambiguous. The V and J ends lost 0 bases and 5 bases respectively, with 4 bases between them. Germline V lookup: CDR1 GTSNPN, CDR2 SVGIG (reference sequence). This CDR3 contains 12 residues. The CDR3 region is CAWSVKTGELFF. For the CDR3, the DNA is TGTGCCTGGAGTGTAAAAACCGGGGAGCTGTTTTTT.

Note on this clone: This CDR3 is also generated by other DNA sequences in the sample. The V and J genes are TRBV20-1 and TRBJ2-7, with D unresolved. Germline lookup yields CDR1 DFQATT and CDR2 SNEGSKA (reference sequence). Deletions cut 5 bases from V and 3 bases from J, with 5 bases between. There are 10 residues in the CDR3. The CDR3 reads CSALYYEQYF. DNA of the CDR3: TGCAGTGCTCTTTACTACGAGCAGTACTTC.

The chain combines TRBV7-9 with TRBJ2-1; 8 positions match TRBD2. Germline V gene data show CDR1 as SEHNR and CDR2 as FQNEAQ (reference sequence). With V trimmed by 5 bases and J by 2 bases, 5 bases remained unmatched. The CDR3 is 15 residues long. Here the CDR3 reads CASSPSSGPYNEQFF. DNA of the CDR3: TGTGCCAGCAGCCCATCTAGCGGGCCCTACAATGAGCAGTTCTTC.

The CDR3 sequence is CASSEVVSQFF. The DNA of the CDR3 is TGTGCCAGCAGTGAGGTCGTGTCACAGTTCTTC. The V call is TRBV2, the J call TRBJ2-1; D unclear. The CDR3 extends over 11 amino acids. Germline lookup yields CDR1 SNHLY and CDR2 FYNNEI. V was shortened by 3 bases and J by 13 bases, with 10 bases between the two germline ends. Looking up the rest from reference TRBV2 and TRBJ2-1 gives the full variable domain: EPEVTQTPSHQVTQMGQEVILRCVPISNHLYFYWYRQILGQKVEFLVSFYNNEISEKSEIFDDQFSVERPDGSNFTLKIRSTKLEDSAMYFCASSEVVSQFFGPGTRLTVL.

The chain combines TRBV6-5 with TRBJ2-1; the D is unclear. There are 11 residues in the CDR3. In germline, CDR1 is MNHEY, CDR2 SVGAGI. Trimming took off 8 bases at V and 7 bases at J, with 9 bases between the two ends. The CDR3 DNA is TGTGCCAGCCTCCTAGGGAATGAGCAGTTCTTC. Its translation is CASLLGNEQFF.

This clone was counted once. The rearrangement uses TRBV28 and TRBJ2-7, with 13 positions matching TRBD2. V gave up 5 bases and J gave up 5 bases; unmatched junction bases: 6. The CDR3 covers 15 residues. Germline V CDR1 and CDR2: MDHEN, SYDVKM. This CDR3 is CASSVSGTSGNEQYF. The CDR3 bases are TGTGCCAGCAGTGTCTCCGGGACTAGCGGGAACGAGCAGTACTTC. Drawing the rest from reference TRBV28 and TRBJ2-7, the complete variable domain is DVKVTQSSRYLVKRTGEKVFLECVQDMDHENMFWYRQDPGLGLRLIYFSYDVKMKEKGDIPEGYSVSREKKERFSLILESASTNQTSMYLCASSVSGTSGNEQYFGPGTRLTVT.

The V call is TRBV27, the J call TRBJ1-1, with 9 bases fitting TRBD1. Losses at the gene ends were 6 bases for V and 4 bases for J; bases not matched to a gene: 9. CDR1 is MNHEY and CDR2 is SMNVEV in the germline V gene (reference sequence). The CDR3 has 15 amino acids. In nucleotides, the CDR3 is TGTGCCAGCAGCTTGACCGGGACAGGGATCACTGAAGCTTTCTTT. This encodes CASSLTGTGITEAFF.

This clone has only one observation. The V and J genes are TRBV5-8 and TRBJ2-1; 8 bases fit TRBD1. Germline lookup yields CDR1 SGHTS and CDR2 YDEGEE. The CDR3 totals 15 residues. Trimming took 4 bases from V and 9 from J; bases not matched to a gene: 12. The CDR3: CASSGRQGADVEQFF. DNA for the CDR3: TGTGCCAGCAGCGGACGGCAGGGGGCAGACGTTGAGCAGTTCTTC.

The chain combines TRBV2 with TRBJ1-3; no clear D. V shed 8 bases and J shed 7 bases, with 9 bases lying between them. Germline values: CDR1 SNHLY, CDR2 FYNNEI. This CDR3 has 11 residues. The CDR3 DNA reads as TGTGCCAGCGCCCGCGGGAACACCATATATTTT. Its protein product is CASARGNTIYF.

The chain links TRBV28 to TRBJ1-4, with a possible D match to TRBD1 (5 bases). Trimming shortened V by 10 bases and J by 0 bases, and 9 bases separated the two germline ends. This CDR3 contains 13 residues. CDR1 and CDR2 from the germline V gene are MDHEN and SYDVKM. The CDR3 sequence: CATSTATNEKLFF. In DNA form, the CDR3 reads TGTGCCACCTCGACAGCAACTAATGAAAAACTGTTTTTT.

The gene calls are TRBV21-1 and TRBJ2-7; the tabulated D call, TRBD2, remains unverified against the DNA. TRBV21-1 is noted as a pseudogene. The CDR3 loop spans 16 amino acids. The CDR3 sequence: CASSKATSGHTYEQYF. Here the CDR3 DNA reads TGTGCCAGCAGCAAGGCCACTAGCGGGCATACCTACGAGCAGTACTTC.

Written as DNA, the CDR3 is TGTGCCAGCAGCTTAGGCAGGTTTGGAAACACCATATATTTT. It yields the protein CASSLGRFGNTIYF. The rearrangement links TRBV11-2 to TRBJ1-3; no definite D call. The V gene's germline CDR1 is SGHAT and CDR2 FQNNGV. V shed 1 base and J shed 3 bases, with 7 bases lying between them. This CDR3 comprises 14 residues.

The chain has TRBV9 and TRBJ2-5; 7 bases fit TRBD2. The V gene's germline CDR1 is SGDLS and CDR2 YYNGEE. The CDR3 has 14 amino acids. Trimming cost V 0 bases and J 2 bases; bases outside gene matches: 1. CDR3 bases: TGTGCCAGCAGCGTAGAAGCGGGACAAGAGACCCAGTACTTC. Translating gives CASSVEAGQETQYF.

The J gene is TRBJ2-7, the V gene TRBV10-2; 8 nucleotides line up with TRBD1. J was trimmed by 7 bases and V by 6 bases; bases with no gene match: 11. The germline CDR1 and CDR2 sequences are WSHSY and SAAADI. This CDR3 region has 14 residues. CDR3 DNA: TGCGCCAGCAGCGCCCCGGACAGGGCAGGGGAGCAGTACTTC. Translated, it gives CASSAPDRAGEQYF.

The rearrangement uses TRBV29-1 and TRBJ1-1; 9 bases map to TRBD1. The CDR3 is 13 residues long. Germline V gene sequence: CDR1 SQVTM, CDR2 ANQGSEA. Germline trimming cut 8 bases from V and 5 bases from J; bases unmatched to any gene: 9. This CDR3 reads CSIAGTGKTEAFF. The CDR3 DNA sequence: TGCAGCATCGCTGGGACAGGGAAGACTGAAGCTTTCTTT. The full variable domain, with the rest looked up from reference TRBV29-1 and TRBJ1-1, is SAVISQKPSRDICQRGTSLTIQCQVDSQVTMMFWYRQQPGQSLTLIATANQGSEATYESGFVIDKFPISRPNLTFSTLTVSNMSPEDSSIYLCSIAGTGKTEAFFGQGTRLTVV.

The chain uses TRBV29-1 and TRBJ1-2; 7 bases align to TRBD1. Germline V CDR1 and CDR2: SQVTM, ANQGSEA. The J segment lost 6 bases and the V segment lost 0 bases, leaving 4 bases of the junction unmatched. The CDR3 runs 13 residues. The CDR3 sequence is CSVEDGTDDGYTF. CDR3 in DNA: TGCAGCGTTGAAGATGGGACAGATGATGGCTACACCTTC.

CDR3 coding DNA: TGTGCCAGCAGCCCCGGGACTAGCGGGAGAGGCAAGAACGAGCAGTACTTC. Translation gives CASSPGTSGRGKNEQYF. The gene calls are TRBV14 and TRBJ2-5; 14 nucleotides line up with TRBD2. The J call may be incorrect, as the DNA end agrees better with TRBJ2-7. The germline V gene encodes CDR1 SGHDN and CDR2 FVKESK. The CDR3 covers 17 residues.

This sequence joins TRBV7-9 and TRBJ2-7, with TRBD2 matching over 9 bases. This CDR3 is 14 amino acids long. V gave up 1 base and J gave up 6 bases; unmatched junction bases: 4. The germline gives CDR1 SEHNR, CDR2 FQNEAQ (reference sequence). This chain's CDR3 is CASSLDASGIEQYF. The CDR3 DNA reads as TGTGCCAGCAGCTTAGATGCTAGCGGGATCGAGCAGTACTTC.

This chain connects TRBV19 to TRBJ1-1; unclear D gene. V was trimmed by 1 base and J by 6 bases, leaving 12 bases between them. The CDR3 is 14 amino acids. Germline CDR1 and CDR2: LNHDA and SQIVND (reference sequence). The CDR3 reads CASSIAVSSPEAFF. The CDR3 DNA reads TGTGCCAGTAGTATAGCAGTGTCCTCTCCTGAAGCTTTCTTT.